The entry that follows covers one T cell receptor (beta chain) sequence. Its specificity is unknown. Method: immunoSEQ multiplex PCR; TCRdb's copy keeps in-frame clones and lacks some. Of fewer than 70,000 clones detected, roughly nine tenths appear once; the ten largest clones hold 4% to 4.5%. This entry belongs to a study of OX40 agonist ivuxolimab in advanced cancers. This CDR3 is built from 16 residues. Per germline, CDR1 SNHLY and CDR2 FYNNEI. V lost 6 bases and J 2 bases, leaving 18 bases between the germline ends. Study outcomes and limitations: Clonal expansion among partial responders at 0.1-3.0 mg/kg ranked near the lowest. Normalized T-cell clonal expansion was also low in some nonresponders.

This specimen consisted of CD4+ or CD8+ T cells sorted from blood, obtained in a trial of the OX40 agonist ivuxolimab. The chain uses TRBV2 and TRBJ2-3, with D perhaps TRBD1 or TRBD2 (5 bases each). The sequence was collected from an adult with an advanced solid tumor such as melanoma, head and neck, liver or kidney cancer. CDR3 coding DNA: TGTGCCAGCAGCCCAAAGGTGGGGGTTAACACAGATACGCAGTATTTT. Translated, it gives CASSPKVGVNTDTQYF.